This passage covers 4 T cell receptor beta chains from one sample sequenced in a study of cytomegalovirus exposure and HLA in healthy donors. TCRdb's table, derived via immunoSEQ multiplex PCR, lists solely in-frame clones and lacks some. The sample has 55,000 to 70,000 clones; roughly 91% are singletons. The specimen sequenced was PBMCs. These receptors all come from a woman aged 25 to 39 in good health and CMV-seronegative.

This chain joins TRBV2 and TRBJ2-7; TRBD2 aligns across 7 bases. In germline, CDR1 is SNHLY, CDR2 FYNNEI. The CDR3 runs to 12 residues. The V segment lost 9 bases and the J segment 2 bases; nucleotides outside the gene matches: 4. CDR3 nucleotides: TGTGCCAGGGGGGGGGTTCCCTACGAGCAGTACTTC. Amino acid sequence: CARGGVPYEQYF.

The V and J genes are TRBV7-9 and TRBJ2-3; D is undetermined. Germline lookup yields CDR1 SEHNR and CDR2 FQNEAQ (reference sequence). The CDR3 consists of 11 residues. Trimming stripped 4 bases from V and 6 bases from J, with 5 bases between. CDR3 in DNA: TGTGCCAGCAGCTCATCCGATACGCAGTATTTT. It encodes CASSSSDTQYF.

V and J are TRBV11-1 and TRBJ1-2; 11 bases align to TRBD1. After removal of 5 bases from V and 2 bases from J, the junction contained 4 bases not matched to a gene. The length of the CDR3 is 15 residues. Germline V gene data show CDR1 as SGHAT and CDR2 as FQDESV (reference sequence). Here the CDR3 reads CASSGRDRGNYGYTF. CDR3 nucleotides: TGTGCCAGCAGCGGCCGGGACAGGGGGAACTATGGCTACACCTTC.

The V and J genes are TRBV7-8 and TRBJ1-4; D remains unclear. V dropped 4 bases and J dropped 2 bases, with 11 bases sitting between them. The CDR3 totals 15 residues. CDR1 is SGHVS, CDR2 FQNEAQ, per germline. The CDR3 nucleotides read TGTGCCAGCAGCTCAAGTCGGGGTACTAATGAAAAACTGTTTTTT. The encoded protein is CASSSSRGTNEKLFF.